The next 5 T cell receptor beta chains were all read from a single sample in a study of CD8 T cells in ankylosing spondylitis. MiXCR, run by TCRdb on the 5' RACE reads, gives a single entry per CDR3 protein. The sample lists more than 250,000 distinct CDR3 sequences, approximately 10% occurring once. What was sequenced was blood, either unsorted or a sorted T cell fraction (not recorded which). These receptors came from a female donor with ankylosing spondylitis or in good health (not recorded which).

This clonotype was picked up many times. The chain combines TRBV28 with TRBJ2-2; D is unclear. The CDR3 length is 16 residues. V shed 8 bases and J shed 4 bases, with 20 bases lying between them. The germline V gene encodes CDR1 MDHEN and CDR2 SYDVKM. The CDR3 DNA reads TGTGCCAGCGTATCCTCCCGAGCGTCGTTCACCGGGGAGCTGTTTTTT. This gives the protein CASVSSRASFTGELFF.

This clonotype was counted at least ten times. Written as DNA, the CDR3 is TGTGCCAGCAGCTTAGGGGCGGGAGAGGTAGATACGCAGTATTTT. Translated, it gives CASSLGAGEVDTQYF. The rearrangement joins TRBV7-8 to TRBJ2-3; 7 bases are a match to TRBD2. This CDR3 is 15 amino acids long. CDR1 and CDR2 (germline): SGHVS, FQNEAQ. With V trimmed by 1 base and J by 5 bases, 6 bases remained unmatched.

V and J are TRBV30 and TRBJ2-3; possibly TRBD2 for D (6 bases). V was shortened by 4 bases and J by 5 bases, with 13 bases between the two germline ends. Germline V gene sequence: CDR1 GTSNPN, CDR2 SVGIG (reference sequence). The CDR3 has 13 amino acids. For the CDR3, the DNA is TGTGCCTGGACGGGGTCGCGGGAAGATACGCAGTATTTT. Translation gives CAWTGSREDTQYF.

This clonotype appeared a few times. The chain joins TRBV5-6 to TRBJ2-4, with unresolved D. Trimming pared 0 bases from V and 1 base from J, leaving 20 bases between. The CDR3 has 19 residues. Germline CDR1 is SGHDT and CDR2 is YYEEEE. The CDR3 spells CASSLGSRWSGGAKNIQYF. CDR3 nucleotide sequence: TGTGCCAGCAGCTTGGGATCTAGGTGGAGTGGTGGGGCCAAAAACATTCAGTACTTC.

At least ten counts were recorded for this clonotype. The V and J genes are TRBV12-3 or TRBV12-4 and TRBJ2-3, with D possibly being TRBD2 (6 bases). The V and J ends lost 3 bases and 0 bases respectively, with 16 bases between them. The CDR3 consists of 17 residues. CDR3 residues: CASSFKQLAASTDTQYF. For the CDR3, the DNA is TGTGCCAGCAGTTTCAAGCAATTAGCGGCTAGCACAGATACGCAGTATTTT.